This note documents a single TCR beta chain sequence. Its antigen is as yet unknown. The CDR3 covers 18 residues. The V gene's germline CDR1 is SGHRS and CDR2 YFSETQ. The V end lost 5 bases, the J end lost 0 bases, and 21 bases lay between the germline ends. Library preparation (for TCRbeta) was performed with unique molecular identifiers. TCRdb processed the PCR reads anew with MiXCR; each CDR3 protein has one entry. The sample comprises 750,000 to 950,000 distinct CDR3 sequences, 15% to 20% of which are singletons, and approximately 5% rests with the top ten. This specimen belongs to a study of T-cell reconstitution after alpha-beta-depleted transplantation in children. Overall study results and limits: A year post-transplant, T-cell counts and diversity derived mostly from newly produced T cells. High day-60 TCRbeta diversity in some patients came from surviving recipient T cells and thymic progenitors. By about two months after transplant, alpha-beta T cells reportedly arose from several hundred graft clones that had expanded.

The TCR was taken from a male patient between 10 and 17 years old who had a stem cell transplant for acute lymphoblastic leukemia, so the T cells may come from the graft donor. Sequenced material: PBMCs, mostly from graft donor cells, taken 360 days after TCRalphabeta/CD19-depleted stem cell transplant. The chain carries TRBV5-1 and TRBJ1-5, with a possible D match to TRBD1 (5 bases). This chain's CDR3 is CASRSPQGAHYSNQPQHF. CDR3 in DNA: TGCGCCAGCAGATCCCCACAAGGGGCCCATTATAGCAATCAGCCCCAGCATTTT. Together with reference TRBV5-1 and TRBJ1-5, the CDR3 gives the full variable domain: KAGVTQTPRYLIKTRGQQVTLSCSPISGHRSVSWYQQTPGQGLQFLFEYFSETQRNKGNFPGRFSGRQFSNSRSEMNVSTLELGDSALYLCASRSPQGAHYSNQPQHFGDGTRLSIL.